One sample yielded the 6 T cell receptor beta chains listed below, sequenced in a study of radiotherapy plus CTLA-4 blockade in lung cancer. Sequenced by immunoSEQ multiplex PCR; TCRdb stores in-frame clones only, minus some. The sample lists more than 30,000 clones; roughly 70% were seen once. The sample was peripheral blood, taken from a patient treated with radiotherapy plus ipilimumab. The receptor set was obtained from a human donor with non-small cell lung cancer who had stable disease on radiotherapy plus ipilimumab.

In this sample, this clone turned up a few times. The CDR3 reads CASTGTSGNSYQETQYF. The DNA of the CDR3 is TGTGCCAGCACCGGGACTAGCGGAAATTCGTACCAAGAGACCCAGTACTTC. The rearrangement links TRBV7-9 to TRBJ2-5; 11 bases agree with TRBD2. V shed 7 bases, J shed 0 bases, and the junction held 10 bases outside the gene matches. The CDR3 covers 17 residues. Germline values: CDR1 SEHNR, CDR2 FQNEAQ (reference sequence).

CDR3 coding DNA: TGTGCCAGCAGTTCCAAAGGGGTTCATGAGCAGTTCTTC. It specifies CASSSKGVHEQFF. The chain joins TRBV6-5 to TRBJ2-1; possibly TRBD1 for D (5 bases). This CDR3 region has 13 residues. The germline V gene has CDR1 MNHEY and CDR2 SVGAGI. Trimming shortened V by 4 bases and J by 8 bases, and 12 bases separated the two germline ends.

This chain links TRBV19 with TRBJ2-1; D might be TRBD1 (6 bases). The CDR3 is made up of 13 amino acids. CDR1 is LNHDA and CDR2 is SQIVND in the germline V gene (reference sequence). Trimming cost V 6 bases and J 0 bases, with 6 bases left between them. The CDR3 protein is CASRQGSYNEQFF. For the CDR3, the DNA is TGTGCCAGTAGACAGGGCTCCTACAATGAGCAGTTCTTC. Looking up the rest from reference TRBV19 and TRBJ2-1 gives the full variable domain: DGGITQSPKYLFRKEGQNVTLSCEQNLNHDAMYWYRQDPGQGLRLIYYSQIVNDFQKGDIAEGYSVSREKKESFPLTVTSAQKNPTAFYLCASRQGSYNEQFFGPGTRLTVL.

A single count supports this clone. The chain links TRBV28 to TRBJ1-6; D not certain. Germline CDR1 MDHEN, CDR2 SYDVKM. This CDR3 comprises 14 residues. With 2 bases removed from V and 14 bases from J, the gap between germline ends came to 16 bases. CDR3 sequence: CASSLMGWETTLHF. The CDR3 bases are TGTGCCAGCAGTTTAATGGGTTGGGAGACGACCCTCCACTTT.

The chain carries TRBV5-4 and TRBJ2-5; 7 bases are shared with TRBD2. Germline trimming cut 5 bases from V and 6 bases from J; bases unmatched to any gene: 10. Germline-derived CDR1 and CDR2 are SGHNT and YYREEE (reference sequence). The CDR3 has 14 amino acids. CDR3 region: CASRGEGPRKTQYF. The CDR3 region has the DNA TGTGCCAGCAGGGGGGAGGGACCAAGGAAGACCCAGTACTTC. Full variable domain (outside the CDR3, taken from reference TRBV5-4 and TRBJ2-5): ETGVTQSPTHLIKTRGQQVTLRCSSQSGHNTVSWYQQALGQGPQFIFQYYREEENGRGNFPPRFSGLQFPNYSSELNVNALELDDSALYLCASRGEGPRKTQYFGPGTRLLVL.

The V and J genes are TRBV5-1 and TRBJ1-2, with 10 bases fitting TRBD1. CDR1 SGHRS and CDR2 YFSETQ come from the germline V gene. V shed 4 bases, J shed 7 bases, and the junction held 4 bases outside the gene matches. The CDR3 loop spans 13 amino acids. CDR3 region: CASSPTGGAGYTF. In nucleotides, the CDR3 is TGCGCCAGCAGCCCGACAGGGGGCGCTGGCTACACCTTC.